This T cell receptor beta chain was sequenced during a study of vaccination and CD4 T cells after COVID-19. As concerns this clonotype: Its target is not known.

Germline CDR1 is SEHNR and CDR2 is FQNEAQ (reference sequence). CDR3 length equals 13 residues. V lost 8 bases and J lost 1, with 11 bases in between. Once obtained from cultured CD4+ T cells, the DNA was sequenced using the Oncomine TCR Beta short-read assay. TCRdb passed the PCR reads through MiXCR, listing each CDR3 protein once. The sample records some 21,000 distinct CDR3 sequences, about 38% being singletons. The treatment here: approximately 11-day PBMC culture with coronavirus spike peptide pools or control peptides (ViraFEST assay). J is TRBJ1-1 and V is TRBV7-9; unclear D gene. The clonotype was recovered from a human donor who had recovered from COVID-19. Sequences were derived from CD4+ T cells from blood, cultured in vitro, sampled before SARS-CoV-2 vaccination. In nucleotides, the CDR3 is TGTGCCAGCTCATACGCGGGGAACACTGAAGCTTTCTTT. Protein sequence: CASSYAGNTEAFF.